A single sample is the source of the 19 T cell receptor beta chains below, sequenced in a study of shared clonotypes between healthy human individuals. Profiling relied on immunoSEQ multiplex PCR, and the TCRdb table lists in-frame clones only, not all of them. The data contain roughly 2,500,000 clones, roughly 93% of them singletons. The sample was naive CD4+ T cells from PBMCs. Subset reported: CD45RA+ positively selected. The receptor set was obtained from a man aged 18 to 29 in good health. Some clones in this sample may be carry-over from other donors' samples.

The chain links TRBV6-6 to TRBJ1-1; no clear D gene. The CDR3 has 14 residues. Germline V gives CDR1 MNHNY, CDR2 SVGAGI (reference sequence). V lost 6 bases and J 5 bases, leaving 16 bases between the germline ends. In nucleotides, the CDR3 is TGTGCCAGCAGCAAAACGGAGGGCGGGACTGAAGCTTTCTTT. This codes for CASSKTEGGTEAFF.

The gene calls are TRBV2 and TRBJ2-7, with D perhaps TRBD2 (5 bases). Looked up from germline, CDR1 is SNHLY and CDR2 is FYNNEI. The CDR3 covers 15 residues. V dropped 3 bases and J dropped 3 bases, with 15 bases sitting between them. CDR3 DNA: TGTGCCAGCAGTGACGGGGTGCCAGAGATCTACGAGCAGTACTTC. Amino acid sequence: CASSDGVPEIYEQYF.

This clone was detected only once. The V call is TRBV5-4, the J call TRBJ2-5; 10 bases line up with TRBD1. Germline CDR1 and CDR2: SGHNT and YYREEE (reference sequence). The V gene end was trimmed by 5 bases and the J gene end by 4 bases; junction bases not matched to a gene: 5. The CDR3 loop spans 14 amino acids. This CDR3 is CASRAGQGRETQYF. The CDR3, as DNA: TGTGCCAGCAGGGCGGGACAGGGGAGAGAGACCCAGTACTTC.

This rearrangement joins TRBV4-1 to TRBJ2-7, with 7 bases lining up with TRBD1. Germline V lookup: CDR1 MGHRA, CDR2 YSYEKL. This CDR3 contains 17 residues. The ends lost 1 base at V and 0 bases at J; junction bases unmatched: 9. CDR3 residues: CASSQGVVDRVSYEQYF. The CDR3 DNA reads as TGCGCCAGCAGCCAAGGAGTGGTTGACAGGGTCTCCTACGAGCAGTACTTC.

The chain couples TRBV4-1 to TRBJ2-5; 7 nucleotides line up with TRBD2. V was clipped by 4 bases and J by 5 bases; unmatched bases: 10. CDR3 length: 15 residues. Germline loops: CDR1 MGHRA, CDR2 YSYEKL. This CDR3 is CASSRIGLVGETQYF. CDR3 sequence (DNA): TGCGCCAGCAGCCGCATCGGACTAGTTGGGGAGACCCAGTACTTC.

The chain links TRBV18 to TRBJ2-1, with 7 positions matching TRBD2. With 3 bases clipped from V and 7 bases from J, the junction kept 12 bases outside the gene matches. The CDR3 contains 16 residues. Per the germline V gene, CDR1 is KGHSH and CDR2 is LQKENI. Here the CDR3 DNA reads TGTGCCAGCTCACCCACCCTGGGGGAGGGGATTAATGAGCAGTTCTTC. Amino acids: CASSPTLGEGINEQFF.

V is TRBV7-8 and J is TRBJ2-2; 12 bases align to TRBD1. CDR1 is SGHVS, CDR2 FQNEAQ, per germline. J was trimmed by 7 bases and V by 4 bases; bases with no gene match: 10. This CDR3 contains 17 residues. CDR3 sequence: CASSWRPGQGAGGELFF. The CDR3 DNA sequence: TGTGCCAGCAGCTGGCGGCCGGGACAGGGGGCCGGCGGGGAGCTGTTTTTT.

This rearrangement joins TRBV29-1 to TRBJ2-1, with 15 bases that match TRBD2. The germline gives CDR1 SQVTM, CDR2 ANQGSEA. Losses at the gene ends were 5 bases for V and 5 bases for J; bases not matched to a gene: 7. The CDR3 is 16 amino acids. Here the CDR3 DNA reads TGCAGCGTTTCGGGACTAGCGGGAGGTCATGACAATGAGCAGTTCTTC. This sequence encodes CSVSGLAGGHDNEQFF.

This clone was recorded only once. V is TRBV2 and J is TRBJ1-5; a possible D gene is TRBD1 (6 bases). The germline CDR1 and CDR2 sequences are SNHLY and FYNNEI. The CDR3 extends over 17 amino acids. The V end lost 7 bases, the J end lost 3 bases, and 22 bases lay between the germline ends. Here the CDR3 DNA reads TGTGCCAGCAACGGACACAGGGACGGCTCTTACAATCAGCCCCAGCATTTT. Encoded protein: CASNGHRDGSYNQPQHF.

This clone was counted once. This rearrangement joins TRBV6-4 to TRBJ1-5; D unclear. The V and J ends lost 0 bases and 7 bases respectively, with 7 bases between them. Germline CDR1 is MRHNA and CDR2 is SNTAGT. This CDR3 contains 13 residues. CDR3 protein: CASSDSFRQPQHF. CDR3 DNA sequence: TGTGCCAGCAGTGACTCGTTCAGACAGCCCCAGCATTTT.

About this clone itself: Other DNA sequences from this sample encode an identical CDR3 as well. This chain joins TRBV7-2 and TRBJ1-1; D remains ambiguous. The germline V and J ends were trimmed by 3 bases and 1 base, with 6 bases remaining between them. CDR3 size: 13 residues. Germline CDR1 reads SGHTA; CDR2 reads FQGNSA. The CDR3 region is CASSLRQNTEAFF. CDR3 in DNA: TGTGCCAGCAGCTTGAGACAGAACACTGAAGCTTTCTTT.

This chain connects TRBV5-5 to TRBJ1-3, with 10 positions matching TRBD1. The CDR3 sequence is 15 residues long. With V trimmed by 6 bases and J by 5 bases, 8 bases remained unmatched. Germline-derived CDR1 and CDR2 are SGHKS and YYEKEE (reference sequence). CDR3: CASTVGTGARNTIYF. The CDR3 nucleotides read TGTGCCAGCACCGTAGGGACAGGGGCTAGAAACACCATATATTTT.

The chain carries TRBV27 and TRBJ1-4, with D possibly TRBD1 on 6 matching bases. V dropped 6 bases and J dropped 8 bases, with 19 bases sitting between them. Germline V gives CDR1 MNHEY, CDR2 SMNVEV (reference sequence). The CDR3 has 15 residues. CDR3 sequence reads: CASSLLHRVGEKLFF. CDR3 coding DNA: TGTGCCAGCAGCCTTTTACACAGGGTTGGGGAAAAACTGTTTTTT. Full variable domain (remainder filled in from reference TRBV27 and TRBJ1-4): EAQVTQNPRYLITVTGKKLTVTCSQNMNHEYMSWYRQDPGLGLRQIYYSMNVEVTDKGDVPEGYKVSRKEKRNFPLILESPSPNQTSLYFCASSLLHRVGEKLFFGSGTQLSVL.

The genes are TRBV5-4 and TRBJ2-5, with a weak D call TRBD1 (5 bases). The germline V gene has CDR1 SGHNT and CDR2 YYREEE (reference sequence). The CDR3 sequence is 14 residues long. Trimming pared 3 bases from V and 4 bases from J, leaving 13 bases between. CDR3 region: CASSSPRVSETQYF. The CDR3 DNA sequence: TGTGCCAGCAGCTCGCCCAGGGTATCAGAGACCCAGTACTTC.

The chain couples TRBV28 to TRBJ2-7; D unclear. CDR3 length: 13 amino acids. V was clipped by 9 bases and J by 2 bases, with 14 bases between them. Germline V gene data show CDR1 as MDHEN and CDR2 as SYDVKM. CDR3 residues: CASMVVGAYEQYF. The CDR3 region has the DNA TGTGCCAGTATGGTTGTCGGTGCCTACGAGCAGTACTTC.

This clone was seen only once. The identical CDR3 is also encoded by other nucleotide sequences in the sample. This chain connects TRBV4-1 to TRBJ1-2; unclear D gene. This CDR3 is built from 12 residues. Trimming pared 6 bases from V and 4 bases from J, leaving 9 bases between. Germline lookup yields CDR1 MGHRA and CDR2 YSYEKL. CDR3 sequence (DNA): TGCGCCAGCAGTCAATCACTCTATGGCTACACCTTC. Protein product: CASSQSLYGYTF.

The V and J genes are TRBV5-1 and TRBJ1-1; D is undetermined. Germline lookup yields CDR1 SGHRS and CDR2 YFSETQ. V lost 0 bases and J 3 bases, leaving 6 bases between the germline ends. The CDR3 length is 13 residues. CDR3 amino acids: CASSLADYTEAFF. The DNA of the CDR3 is TGCGCCAGCAGCTTGGCCGACTACACTGAAGCTTTCTTT.

J is TRBJ2-4 and V is TRBV4-1; D not certain. The V gene lost 5 bases and the J gene lost 1 base, with 9 bases spanning the gap. The CDR3 sequence is 14 residues long. Germline CDR1 is MGHRA and CDR2 is YSYEKL. The chain's CDR3 is CASSAEVAKNIQYF. For the CDR3, the DNA is TGCGCCAGCAGCGCTGAGGTCGCCAAAAACATTCAGTACTTC.

The V and J genes are TRBV5-1 and TRBJ2-2; TRBD2 agrees at 11 bases. Trimming cost V 4 bases and J 3 bases; bases outside gene matches: 11. Germline assignment: CDR1 SGHRS and CDR2 YFSETQ. This CDR3 is 18 amino acids long. The CDR3 spells CASSDLVAGGPDTGELFF. The DNA for the CDR3 is TGCGCCAGCAGCGACCTCGTAGCGGGAGGGCCGGACACCGGGGAGCTGTTTTTT.